These 25 T cell receptor beta chains originate from one sample sequenced in a study of T cell responses to AZD1222 COVID-19 vaccine. TCRdb's copy holds only in-frame clones and misses some; the assay was immunoSEQ multiplex PCR. The sample consists of 110,000 to 150,000 clones, 85% to 95% of them appearing once. The source material was peripheral blood, sampled after recovery from COVID-19. Source of these receptors: an adult who had recovered from COVID-19.

DNA of the CDR3: TGTGCCTGGAATCCCTCTGGGGCCAACGTCCTGACTTTC. Encoded protein: CAWNPSGANVLTF. The chain uses TRBV30 and TRBJ2-6; D is unclear. The germline V gene encodes CDR1 GTSNPN and CDR2 SVGIG (reference sequence). This CDR3 has 13 amino acids. The V end was cut by 4 bases, the J end by 0 bases, with 4 bases between. Drawing the rest from reference TRBV30 and TRBJ2-6, the complete variable domain is SQTIHQWPATLVQPVGSPLSLECTVEGTSNPNLYWYRQAAGRGLQLLFYSVGIGQISSEVPQNLSASRPQDRQFILSSKKLLLSDSGFYLCAWNPSGANVLTFGAGSRLTVL.

The chain uses TRBV11-3 and TRBJ1-1; 8 bases line up with TRBD1. J was trimmed by 4 bases and V by 1 base; bases with no gene match: 8. Per germline, CDR1 SGHNT and CDR2 YENEEA. This CDR3 is built from 16 residues. CDR3: CASSLVRGPSGTEAFF. As DNA, the CDR3 is TGTGCCAGCAGCTTAGTCAGGGGGCCCAGCGGCACTGAAGCTTTCTTT.

The rearrangement links TRBV3-1 (or the pseudogene TRBV3-2) to TRBJ2-7, with D unresolved. This CDR3 contains 16 residues. With 1 base removed from V and 6 bases from J, the gap between germline ends came to 19 bases. Germline values: CDR1 LGHDT, CDR2 YNNKEL (reference sequence). The CDR3 protein is CASSQVLAWARPEQYF. CDR3 in DNA: TGTGCCAGCAGCCAAGTTTTAGCCTGGGCGAGGCCCGAGCAGTACTTC.

The CDR3 nucleotides read TGTGCCAGCAGCCGAAGGCCTAGCGGGAGAGGGACCTACGAGCAGTACTTC. Its protein product is CASSRRPSGRGTYEQYF. The V gene is TRBV2, the J gene TRBJ2-7; 10 nucleotides line up with TRBD2. Germline V gene lookup returns CDR1 SNHLY and CDR2 FYNNEI. V was pared by 6 bases and J by 2 bases, with 13 bases of the junction left unmatched. The CDR3 spans 17 residues.

J is TRBJ1-6 and V is TRBV6-5, with unresolved D. This CDR3 is built from 15 residues. The germline V gene has CDR1 MNHEY and CDR2 SVGAGI. V was cut by 1 base and J by 7 bases, with 11 bases left in between. CDR3 amino acids: CASSYLRRENSPLHF. The CDR3 coding sequence is TGTGCCAGCAGTTACTTGCGCAGAGAGAATTCACCCCTCCACTTT.

This clone came up once. V usage is TRBV5-1 and J usage is TRBJ1-4, with 8 bases that match TRBD1. V shed 0 bases and J 5 bases; nucleotides not matched to a gene: 3. Per the germline V gene, CDR1 is SGHRS and CDR2 is YFSETQ. The CDR3 covers 15 residues. CDR3 region: CASSLGTGPNEKLFF. The CDR3 DNA reads as TGCGCCAGCAGCTTGGGGACAGGGCCAAATGAAAAACTGTTTTTT.

This clone was recorded once. This chain links TRBV5-4 with TRBJ2-3, with 10 bases that match TRBD2. Trimming took 2 bases from V and 1 from J; bases not matched to a gene: 1. The germline V gene has CDR1 SGHNT and CDR2 YYREEE (reference sequence). The CDR3 is 15 amino acids. The CDR3 protein is CASSFGLAGTDTQYF. The DNA for the CDR3 is TGTGCCAGCAGCTTCGGACTAGCGGGCACAGATACGCAGTATTTT.

The V call is TRBV4-1, the J call TRBJ1-5; D remains unclear. CDR3 length: 16 residues. CDR1 and CDR2 (germline): MGHRA, YSYEKL. V lost 1 base and J lost 2, with 12 bases in between. The chain's CDR3 is CASSQGAGNGNQPQHF. Here the CDR3 DNA reads TGCGCCAGCAGCCAAGGGGCAGGTAACGGCAATCAGCCCCAGCATTTT.

V and J are TRBV27 and TRBJ1-1; no clear D gene. This CDR3 comprises 11 residues. Germline V CDR1 and CDR2: MNHEY, SMNVEV (reference sequence). In nucleotides, the CDR3 is TGTGCGGCGGGCCCGAACACTGAAGCTTTCTTT. Its protein is CAAGPNTEAFF.

The V call is TRBV5-4, the J call TRBJ2-1, with TRBD2 matching 8 bases. The length of the CDR3 is 15 residues. J was trimmed by 6 bases and V by 1 base; bases with no gene match: 6. Germline CDR1 SGHNT, CDR2 YYREEE (reference sequence). The CDR3: CASSLSGTRINEQFF. In DNA form, the CDR3 reads TGTGCCAGCAGCTTGTCCGGGACTAGAATCAATGAGCAGTTCTTC.

The chain joins TRBV7-9 to TRBJ1-4, with D tentatively TRBD1 (5 bases). Trimming stripped 3 bases from V and 7 bases from J, with 15 bases between. CDR3 length: 15 amino acids. Germline V CDR1 and CDR2: SEHNR, FQNEAQ (reference sequence). CDR3 loop: CASSFQGGFAEKLFF. Here the CDR3 DNA reads TGTGCCAGCAGCTTCCAGGGCGGGTTTGCTGAAAAACTGTTTTTT.

The chain combines TRBV13 with TRBJ1-3; 9 nucleotides match TRBD1. This CDR3 has 16 residues. The V gene end was trimmed by 4 bases and the J gene end by 3 bases; junction bases not matched to a gene: 7. From germline, CDR1 is PRHDT and CDR2 FYEKMQ (reference sequence). The CDR3 region has the DNA TGTGCCAGCAGCTCCGGAAACAGGGGGCTTGGAAACACCATATATTTT. Translating it yields CASSSGNRGLGNTIYF. Variable domain in full (rest from reference TRBV13 and TRBJ1-3): AAGVIQSPRHLIKEKRETATLKCYPIPRHDTVYWYQQGPGQDPQFLISFYEKMQSDKGSIPDRFSAQQFSDYHSELNMSSLELGDSALYFCASSSGNRGLGNTIYFGEGSWLTVV.

This clone was seen once. CDR3 coding DNA: TGCGCCAGCAGCCAAGAGCCCTTCAACTACGAGCAGTACTTC. Protein: CASSQEPFNYEQYF. The rearrangement links TRBV4-1 to TRBJ2-7, with D uncertain. Trimming took off 0 bases at V and 3 bases at J, with 9 bases between the two ends. This CDR3 is built from 14 residues. Germline CDR1 is MGHRA and CDR2 is YSYEKL.

V and J are TRBV7-3 and TRBJ1-5; D possibly corresponds to TRBD1 (5 bases). The CDR3 extends over 14 amino acids. V was shortened by 4 bases and J by 4 bases, with 11 bases between the two germline ends. Germline assignment: CDR1 SGHTA and CDR2 FQGTGA. The CDR3 loop is CASSSRQLNQPQHF. Here the CDR3 DNA reads TGTGCCAGCAGCTCTCGACAGCTAAATCAGCCCCAGCATTTT.

This rearrangement joins TRBV19 to TRBJ2-1, with D unclear. Per germline, CDR1 LNHDA and CDR2 SQIVND (reference sequence). This CDR3 is 13 amino acids long. V was clipped by 3 bases and J by 7 bases, with 10 bases between them. The CDR3 here is CASSIPPRNEQFF. The CDR3 bases are TGTGCCAGTAGTATCCCGCCGCGGAATGAGCAGTTCTTC.

This chain connects TRBV30 to TRBJ2-7, with D perhaps matching TRBD1 or TRBD2 (7 bases each). The CDR3 sequence is 12 residues long. The germline V gene has CDR1 GTSNPN and CDR2 SVGIG (reference sequence). Trimming removed 5 bases at V and 5 bases at J, with 13 bases between. This CDR3 is CAWAGGGHEQYF. Written as DNA, the CDR3 is TGTGCCTGGGCAGGGGGGGGGCACGAGCAGTACTTC.

This chain connects TRBV11-2 to TRBJ2-7, with D possibly matching TRBD2 (6 bases). Germline CDR1 and CDR2: SGHAT and FQNNGV. The germline V and J ends were trimmed by 2 bases and 3 bases, with 17 bases remaining between them. The CDR3 is 16 residues long. The CDR3 DNA reads as TGTGCCAGCAGCTTAATTTCGGAGGGTCCCGGCTACGAGCAGTACTTC. It translates to CASSLISEGPGYEQYF.

V is TRBV7-9 and J is TRBJ2-7; no clear D. The V end was cut by 0 bases, the J end by 3 bases, with 3 bases between. CDR1 is SEHNR and CDR2 is FQNEAQ in the germline V gene (reference sequence). CDR3 length: 12 residues. CDR3 sequence reads: CASSLANYEQYF. The CDR3 DNA sequence: TGTGCCAGCAGCTTAGCGAACTACGAGCAGTACTTC.

The rearrangement joins TRBV5-1 to TRBJ2-2; D may be TRBD1 (6 bases). CDR1 is SGHRS, CDR2 YFSETQ, per germline. Trimming shortened V by 3 bases and J by 1 base, and 7 bases separated the two germline ends. This CDR3 comprises 14 residues. CDR3 residues: CASSSGQNTGELFF. Written as DNA, the CDR3 is TGCGCCAGCAGCTCGGGACAGAACACCGGGGAGCTGTTTTTT.

The chain is built from TRBV5-1 and TRBJ1-1, with TRBD1 matching over 9 bases. This CDR3 is 15 amino acids long. Unmatched junction bases numbered 8, after V lost 4 bases and J lost 4 bases. Germline V lookup: CDR1 SGHRS, CDR2 YFSETQ. CDR3 protein: CASSLQGARGTEAFF. The DNA for the CDR3 is TGCGCCAGCAGCCTACAGGGGGCGCGGGGCACTGAAGCTTTCTTT.

The chain couples TRBV5-1 to TRBJ2-5, with TRBD2 identical over 9 bases. Germline trimming cut 2 bases from V and 3 bases from J; bases unmatched to any gene: 8. There are 16 residues in the CDR3. The germline gives CDR1 SGHRS, CDR2 YFSETQ. In nucleotides, the CDR3 is TGCGCCAGCAGCTTTAGGGGCGGGAGGGCCGAAGAGACCCAGTACTTC. It yields the protein CASSFRGGRAEETQYF.

The V call is TRBV2, the J call TRBJ2-2; 7 bases align to TRBD2. The germline CDR1 and CDR2 sequences are SNHLY and FYNNEI. The V and J ends lost 7 bases and 0 bases, in that order; junction bases with no gene match: 11. The CDR3 runs to 17 residues. Here the CDR3 reads CASTPLEGTTNTGELFF. CDR3 in DNA: TGTGCCAGCACTCCCCTTGAGGGGACTACGAACACCGGGGAGCTGTTTTTT. Full variable domain (missing parts from reference TRBV2 and TRBJ2-2): EPEVTQTPSHQVTQMGQEVILRCVPISNHLYFYWYRQILGQKVEFLVSFYNNEISEKSEIFDDQFSVERPDGSNFTLKIRSTKLEDSAMYFCASTPLEGTTNTGELFFGEGSRLTVL.

The V gene is TRBV11-2, the J gene TRBJ2-7; the D is unclear. The CDR3 totals 14 residues. CDR1 is SGHAT, CDR2 FQNNGV, per germline. Trimming shortened V by 6 bases and J by 2 bases, and 14 bases separated the two germline ends. Here the CDR3 reads CASSLYGKAYEQYF. The CDR3 nucleotides are TGTGCCAGCAGTCTTTATGGGAAGGCCTACGAGCAGTACTTC.

The chain has TRBV24-1 and TRBJ2-1; 9 bases agree with TRBD1. This CDR3 contains 15 residues. Germline CDR1 and CDR2: KGHDR and SFDVKD. V dropped 9 bases and J dropped 5; count of bases not matched to a gene: 10. CDR3: CATASTGTGNNEQFF. CDR3 in DNA: TGTGCCACCGCCTCGACCGGGACAGGGAACAATGAGCAGTTCTTC.

The chain recombines TRBV3-1 (or the pseudogene TRBV3-2) with TRBJ2-5; 7 bases match TRBD1. J lost 5 bases, V lost 2 bases, and 5 bases had no gene match. The CDR3 is 14 residues long. Looked up from germline, CDR1 is LGHDT and CDR2 is YNNKEL (reference sequence). Written as DNA, the CDR3 is TGTGCCAGCAGCCAAATACAGGGGCGGGAGACCCAGTACTTC. Its protein is CASSQIQGRETQYF.